This TCR beta chain was identified during a study of blood T cell repertoires in COVID-19. Overall study context: PBMCs, B-cell-depleted T cells, or T cells provided the cDNA or gDNA that made up the material.

As originally analysed: Nucleated cell number was recorded as an estimate derived from reference gene primer amplification. Libraries were prepared by immunoSEQ multiplex PCR; TCRdb keeps only in-frame clonotypes and omits some of them. The V and J calls and the clone size are those of that table, but D and trimming were determined from the DNA. The sample comprises 200,000 to 250,000 clones, 90% to 95% of which are singletons, and over 0.75% rests with the top ten. The CDR3 contains 14 residues. The V segment lost 3 bases and the J segment 6 bases; nucleotides outside the gene matches: 7. The germline V gene has CDR1 SGHRS and CDR2 YFSETQ.

The specimen was peripheral blood. The clonotype was recovered from a man aged 60 to 75 with COVID-19, enrolled during active disease. The genes are TRBV5-1 and TRBJ2-7; 9 bases match TRBD1. The CDR3: CASSWRDRETEQYF. CDR3 DNA sequence: TGCGCCAGCAGCTGGAGGGACAGGGAAACCGAGCAGTACTTC. The whole variable domain, filled in from reference TRBV5-1 and TRBJ2-7, reads KAGVTQTPRYLIKTRGQQVTLSCSPISGHRSVSWYQQTPGQGLQFLFEYFSETQRNKGNFPGRFSGRQFSNSRSEMNVSTLELGDSALYLCASSWRDRETEQYFGPGTRLTVT.